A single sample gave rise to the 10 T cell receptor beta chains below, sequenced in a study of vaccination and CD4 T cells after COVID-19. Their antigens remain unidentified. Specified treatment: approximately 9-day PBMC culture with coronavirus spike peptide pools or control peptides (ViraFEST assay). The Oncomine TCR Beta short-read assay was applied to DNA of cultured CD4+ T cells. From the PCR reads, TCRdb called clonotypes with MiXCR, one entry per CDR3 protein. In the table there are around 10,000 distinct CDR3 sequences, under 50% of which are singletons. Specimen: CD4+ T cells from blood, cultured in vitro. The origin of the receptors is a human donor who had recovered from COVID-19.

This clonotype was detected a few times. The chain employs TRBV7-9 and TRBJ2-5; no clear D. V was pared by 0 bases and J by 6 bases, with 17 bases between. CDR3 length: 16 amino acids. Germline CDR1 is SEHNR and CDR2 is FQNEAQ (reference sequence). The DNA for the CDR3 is TGTGCCAGCAGCTTAGCGACGGGCTTCCCGACCCAGACCCAGTACTTC. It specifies CASSLATGFPTQTQYF.

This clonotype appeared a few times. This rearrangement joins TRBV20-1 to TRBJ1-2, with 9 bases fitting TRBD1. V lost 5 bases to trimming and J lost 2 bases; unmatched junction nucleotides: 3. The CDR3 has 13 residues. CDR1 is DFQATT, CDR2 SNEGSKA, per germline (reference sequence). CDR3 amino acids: CSARGQGNYGYTF. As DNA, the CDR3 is TGCAGTGCTCGGGGACAGGGCAACTATGGCTACACCTTC.

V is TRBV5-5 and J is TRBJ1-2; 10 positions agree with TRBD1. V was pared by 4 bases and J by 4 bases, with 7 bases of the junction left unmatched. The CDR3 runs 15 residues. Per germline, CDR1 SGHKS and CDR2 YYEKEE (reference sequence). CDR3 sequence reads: CASSPRGQGTYGYTF. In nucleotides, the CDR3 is TGTGCCAGCAGCCCCAGGGGACAGGGGACCTATGGCTACACCTTC. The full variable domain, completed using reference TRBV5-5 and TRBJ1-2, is DAGVTQSPTHLIKTRGQQVTLRCSPISGHKSVSWYQQVLGQGPQFIFQYYEKEERGRGNFPDRFSARQFPNYSSELNVNALLLGDSALYLCASSPRGQGTYGYTFGSGTRLTVV.

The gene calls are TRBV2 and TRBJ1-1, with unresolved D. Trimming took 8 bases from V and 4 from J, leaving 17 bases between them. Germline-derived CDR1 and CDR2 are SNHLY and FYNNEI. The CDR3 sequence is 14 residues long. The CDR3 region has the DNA TGTGCCAGCGGGCGGGAGGGCCCTTCCACTGAAGCTTTCTTT. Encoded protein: CASGREGPSTEAFF.

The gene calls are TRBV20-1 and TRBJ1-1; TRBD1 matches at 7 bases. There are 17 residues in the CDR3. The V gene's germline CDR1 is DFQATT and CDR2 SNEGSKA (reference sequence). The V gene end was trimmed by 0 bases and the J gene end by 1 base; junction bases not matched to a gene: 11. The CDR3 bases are TGCAGTGCTAGAGATGCGGGACAGCGATTTTGGAACACTGAAGCTTTCTTT. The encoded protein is CSARDAGQRFWNTEAFF.

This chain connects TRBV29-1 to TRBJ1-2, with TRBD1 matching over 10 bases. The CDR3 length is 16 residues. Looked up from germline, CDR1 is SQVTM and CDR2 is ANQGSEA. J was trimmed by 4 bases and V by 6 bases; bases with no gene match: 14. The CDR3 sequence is CSVTNSGTGEGYGYTF. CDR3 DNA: TGCAGCGTGACAAATTCCGGGACAGGGGAAGGCTATGGCTACACCTTC.

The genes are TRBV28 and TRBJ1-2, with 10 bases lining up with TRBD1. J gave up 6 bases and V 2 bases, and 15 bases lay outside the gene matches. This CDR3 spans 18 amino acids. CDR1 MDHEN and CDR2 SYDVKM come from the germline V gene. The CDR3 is CASSLMGQGIKGSDGYTF. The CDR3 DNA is TGTGCCAGCAGTTTAATGGGACAGGGGATAAAAGGTTCGGATGGCTACACCTTC.

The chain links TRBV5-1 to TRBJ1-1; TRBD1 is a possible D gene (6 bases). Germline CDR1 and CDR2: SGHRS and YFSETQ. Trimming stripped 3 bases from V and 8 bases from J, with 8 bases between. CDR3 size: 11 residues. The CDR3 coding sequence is TGCGCCAGCAGCTCAACAGGGGAAGCTTTCTTT. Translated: CASSSTGEAFF.

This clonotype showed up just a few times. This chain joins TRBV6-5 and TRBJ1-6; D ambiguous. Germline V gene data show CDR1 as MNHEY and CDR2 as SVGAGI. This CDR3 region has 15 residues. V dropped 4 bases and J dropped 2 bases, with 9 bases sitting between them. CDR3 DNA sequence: TGTGCCAGCAGTTTAGACACCGCCTATAATTCACCCCTCCACTTT. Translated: CASSLDTAYNSPLHF.

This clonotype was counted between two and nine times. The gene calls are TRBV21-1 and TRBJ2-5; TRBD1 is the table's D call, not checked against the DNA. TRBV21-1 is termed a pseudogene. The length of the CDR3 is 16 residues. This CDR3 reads CATRVSDRGLGGTQYF. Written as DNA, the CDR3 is TGTGCCACCCGAGTTTCGGACAGGGGGTTAGGAGGGACCCAGTACTTC.